The 20 T cell receptor beta chains listed next were all sequenced from one sample in a study of identical twins. TCRdb passed the 5' RACE reads through MiXCR, listing each CDR3 protein once. The sample gives under 900,000 distinct CDR3 sequences, roughly 18% of which show up once; around 13% is in the top ten. The data were also submitted as part of a second study, on T cells expressing NK-cell markers.

The sequencing sample was made of PBMCs. The source is a woman between 18 and 29 years old in good health.

This clonotype turned up a few times. This chain links TRBV3-1 with TRBJ2-7; 9 bases fit TRBD2. The CDR3 consists of 16 residues. J lost 5 bases, V lost 1 base, and 9 bases had no gene match. Germline V gene data show CDR1 as LGHDT and CDR2 as YNNKEL (reference sequence). The CDR3 here is CASSQAGRGGLDEQYF. The CDR3 nucleotides are TGTGCCAGCAGCCAAGCCGGGCGGGGGGGCCTCGACGAGCAGTACTTC.

The gene calls are TRBV7-9 and TRBJ1-2; D unresolved. This CDR3 is 15 amino acids long. The V and J ends lost 5 bases and 3 bases respectively, with 16 bases between them. Germline CDR1 is SEHNR and CDR2 is FQNEAQ (reference sequence). The CDR3 bases are TGTGCCAGCAGCCCTCCTGAGACCTTTTACTATGGCTACACCTTC. It is translated as CASSPPETFYYGYTF.

There are a few counts of this clonotype. The chain recombines TRBV12-3 or TRBV12-4 with TRBJ1-4; unclear D gene. V lost 6 bases and J 5 bases, leaving 19 bases between the germline ends. The CDR3 consists of 16 residues. As DNA, the CDR3 is TGTGCCAGCAGAAAACCTATTGCGGGATCGAATGAAAAACTGTTTTTT. The encoded protein is CASRKPIAGSNEKLFF.

This clonotype was counted between two and nine times. The CDR3 region is CAIRRTGSQETQYF. In nucleotides, the CDR3 is TGTGCCATCAGGCGGACAGGATCTCAAGAGACCCAGTACTTC. V and J are TRBV10-3 and TRBJ2-5; 7 nucleotides agree with TRBD1. The germline V gene encodes CDR1 ENHRY and CDR2 SYGVKD. This CDR3 spans 14 amino acids. V was pared by 6 bases and J by 2 bases, with 6 bases of the junction left unmatched.

In this sample, this clonotype turned up a few times. The chain carries TRBV7-3 and TRBJ2-1; D may be TRBD1 or TRBD2 (6 bases each). V was clipped by 5 bases and J by 9 bases, with 26 bases between them. This CDR3 has 17 amino acids. Germline CDR1 SGHTA, CDR2 FQGTGA. The CDR3: CASSPGRVRGALGEQFF. CDR3 bases: TGTGCCAGCAGCCCCGGCCGCGTTAGGGGGGCGTTGGGTGAGCAGTTCTTC.

A few counts support this clonotype. J is TRBJ1-2 and V is TRBV27; 7 bases are a match to TRBD1. V lost 3 bases and J lost 8; bases outside the gene matches: 9. Germline V gene sequence: CDR1 MNHEY, CDR2 SMNVEV (reference sequence). This CDR3 comprises 14 residues. The CDR3 is CASSLTGLQRGYTF. The CDR3 nucleotides read TGTGCCAGCAGTTTGACAGGGTTGCAGCGGGGCTACACCTTC.

The rearrangement joins TRBV7-2 to TRBJ2-1; TRBD1 or TRBD2 may be the D gene (6 bases each). Between the trimmed V and J ends, which lost 1 base and 12 bases, there was a span of 19 bases. In germline, CDR1 is SGHTA, CDR2 FQGNSA. There are 15 residues in the CDR3. CDR3 DNA sequence: TGTGCCAGCAGCTTAGGACGCCTTGCCGGGGGCGGGCAGTTCTTC. Amino acids: CASSLGRLAGGGQFF.

The chain has TRBV2 and TRBJ2-1; D unclear. This CDR3 has 13 residues. Trimming shortened V by 6 bases and J by 4 bases, and 10 bases separated the two germline ends. Germline CDR1 and CDR2: SNHLY and FYNNEI. CDR3: CASSPDVYNEQFF. CDR3 sequence (DNA): TGTGCCAGCAGCCCTGACGTTTACAATGAGCAGTTCTTC.

This chain connects TRBV5-6 to TRBJ2-3, with a possible D match to TRBD1 (5 bases). Trimming stripped 1 base from V and 6 bases from J, with 15 bases between. There are 15 residues in the CDR3. Germline values: CDR1 SGHDT, CDR2 YYEEEE. Here the CDR3 DNA reads TGTGCCAGCAGCTTGCGATTAGCAGGGTTTGATACGCAGTATTTT. Its protein is CASSLRLAGFDTQYF.

The V and J genes are TRBV12-3 or TRBV12-4 and TRBJ1-1; the match to TRBD1 covers 7 bases. Trimming at V came to 3 bases and at J to 4 bases, leaving 8 bases not matched to a gene. The CDR3 has 15 amino acids. CDR3 sequence: CASSFRQGGPTEAFF. CDR3 sequence (DNA): TGTGCCAGCAGTTTCCGACAGGGAGGGCCCACTGAAGCTTTCTTT.

In its sample, this clonotype was seen many times. This chain links TRBV3-1 with TRBJ1-1, with unresolved D. The germline V gene encodes CDR1 LGHDT and CDR2 YNNKEL (reference sequence). This CDR3 has 14 residues. V was shortened by 4 bases and J by 1 base, with 10 bases between the two germline ends. Here the CDR3 reads CASSPHGENTEAFF. The CDR3 DNA sequence: TGTGCCAGCAGCCCGCACGGAGAGAACACTGAAGCTTTCTTT.

The chain is built from TRBV6-5 and TRBJ1-2, with 10 positions matching TRBD1. The CDR3 loop spans 18 amino acids. Germline loops: CDR1 MNHEY, CDR2 SVGAGI. The ends lost 4 bases at V and 0 bases at J; junction bases unmatched: 11. Written as DNA, the CDR3 is TGTGCCAGCAGTTCGCGGGTTGGGACAGGGGTTTCTAACTATGGCTACACCTTC. Translating it yields CASSSRVGTGVSNYGYTF.

The chain uses TRBV20-1 and TRBJ1-6; no clear D. CDR3 length: 12 amino acids. Per the germline V gene, CDR1 is DFQATT and CDR2 is SNEGSKA (reference sequence). V was shortened by 1 base and J by 9 bases, with 7 bases between the two germline ends. The CDR3 reads CSARAGPSPLHF. In nucleotides, the CDR3 is TGCAGTGCTAGAGCCGGACCTTCACCCCTCCACTTT.

The chain has TRBV20-1 and TRBJ2-7; 12 nucleotides line up with TRBD2. The CDR3 is 16 residues long. After removal of 0 bases from V and 3 bases from J, the junction contained 6 bases not matched to a gene. Germline assignment: CDR1 DFQATT and CDR2 SNEGSKA (reference sequence). The CDR3 DNA is TGCAGTGCTAGAGATAAGACTAGCGGGAGTTTCTACGAGCAGTACTTC. Its protein product is CSARDKTSGSFYEQYF.

The rearrangement uses TRBV4-3 and TRBJ1-2, with a weak D call TRBD1 (5 bases). Per the germline V gene, CDR1 is LGHNA and CDR2 is YSLEER. V lost 4 bases to trimming and J lost 2 bases, with 14 bases between them. The CDR3 spans 15 residues. CDR3 nucleotides: TGCGCCAGCAGCCCGGTTAGGGGTTCCAACTATGGCTACACCTTC. As protein: CASSPVRGSNYGYTF.

The rearrangement uses TRBV12-3 or TRBV12-4 and TRBJ1-6; D is possibly TRBD1 (5 bases). The CDR3 is made up of 12 amino acids. The germline V and J ends were trimmed by 2 bases and 13 bases, with 9 bases remaining between them. CDR3 in amino acids: CASSLQGSPLHF. The CDR3 DNA reads TGTGCCAGCAGTTTACAGGGTTCTCCCCTCCACTTT.

This clonotype occurred a few times. The chain is built from TRBV9 and TRBJ1-6; D gene ambiguous. With 0 bases removed from V and 10 bases from J, the gap between germline ends came to 8 bases. Germline V gives CDR1 SGDLS, CDR2 YYNGEE. The CDR3 length is 13 residues. This CDR3 is CASSVEGMSPLHF. CDR3 nucleotides: TGTGCCAGCAGCGTAGAGGGTATGTCACCCCTCCACTTT.

CDR3 DNA: TGCAGTGCTATTCCGACAGAGAACACTGAAGCTTTCTTT. Translated: CSAIPTENTEAFF. This chain uses TRBV20-1 with TRBJ1-1; tentative D call: TRBD1 (5 bases). Germline CDR1 DFQATT, CDR2 SNEGSKA (reference sequence). This CDR3 spans 13 amino acids. Trimming removed 4 bases from V and 1 base from J, with 10 bases in between.

This clonotype was found a few times. The rearrangement joins TRBV15 to TRBJ1-1; D may be TRBD1 (5 bases). Germline V gene lookup returns CDR1 LNHNV and CDR2 YYDKDF (reference sequence). CDR3 size: 14 residues. The V end lost 1 base, the J end lost 1 base, and 7 bases lay between the germline ends. CDR3 region: CATSRGDANTEAFF. Here the CDR3 DNA reads TGTGCCACCAGCAGAGGGGACGCGAACACTGAAGCTTTCTTT.

This clonotype was picked up a small number of times. The chain recombines TRBV7-9 with TRBJ2-1; the match to TRBD2 covers 11 bases. V lost 4 bases to trimming and J lost 4 bases; unmatched junction nucleotides: 9. Per the germline V gene, CDR1 is SEHNR and CDR2 is FQNEAQ (reference sequence). This CDR3 is 17 amino acids long. This chain's CDR3 is CASSSDVTSGEYNEQFF. CDR3 DNA sequence: TGTGCCAGCAGCTCCGACGTGACTAGCGGGGAATACAATGAGCAGTTCTTC.